A single sample is the source of the 6 T cell receptor beta chains below, sequenced in a study of PD-L1 blockade in urothelial cancer. The repertoire was sequenced with immunoSEQ multiplex PCR; TCRdb's copy has only in-frame clones and lacks some. Of about 36,000 clones listed, roughly 84% were seen once; the top ten hold 10% to 13%. The time point denotes: peripheral blood 6 weeks after treatment start. The source was PBMCs, collected around atezolizumab (anti-PD-L1) treatment. The origin of the receptors is a man aged 35-49 years with urothelial cancer.

This clone showed up just a few times. V and J are TRBV2 and TRBJ2-1; 8 bases line up with TRBD2. Germline V gene lookup returns CDR1 SNHLY and CDR2 FYNNEI. V shed 1 base, J shed 7 bases, and the junction held 6 bases outside the gene matches. The CDR3 has 15 amino acids. The CDR3 loop reads CASSEEGSGANEQFF. The CDR3 DNA reads TGTGCCAGCAGTGAAGAGGGTAGCGGGGCTAATGAGCAGTTCTTC.

This chain connects TRBV11-2 to TRBJ1-1; the D is unclear. Trimming took 3 bases from V and 5 from J, leaving 7 bases between them. The CDR3 is made up of 12 amino acids. CDR1 and CDR2 from the germline V gene are SGHAT and FQNNGV. CDR3 residues: CASSFSGTEAFF. The CDR3, as DNA: TGTGCCAGCAGCTTTTCGGGAACTGAAGCTTTCTTT.

This clone was observed once. V is TRBV6-5 and J is TRBJ1-1; perhaps TRBD1 as D (6 bases). Trimming stripped 6 bases from V and 5 bases from J, with 16 bases between. This CDR3 is built from 14 residues. Germline CDR1 reads MNHEY; CDR2 reads SVGAGI. CDR3 residues: CASRPSQGSTEAFF. CDR3 in DNA: TGTGCCAGCAGACCCTCACAGGGCTCGACTGAAGCTTTCTTT.

This clone was detected only a few times. The J gene is TRBJ1-5, the V gene TRBV6-5; 7 bases are a match to TRBD1. The CDR3 is 14 amino acids. Germline CDR1 MNHEY, CDR2 SVGAGI. The junction had 3 bases not matched to a gene; V was cut back by 4 bases and J by 3 bases. CDR3 amino acids: CASSWGQTNQPQHF. In nucleotides, the CDR3 is TGTGCCAGCAGTTGGGGACAGACCAATCAGCCCCAGCATTTT.

This rearrangement joins TRBV7-8 to TRBJ1-3; D gene uncertain. CDR3 length: 16 amino acids. V gave up 2 bases and J gave up 0 bases, with 11 bases separating them. The germline gives CDR1 SGHVS, CDR2 FQNEAQ. CDR3 sequence reads: CASSLTRVISGNTIYF. The CDR3 DNA is TGTGCCAGCAGCTTAACACGGGTGATCTCTGGAAACACCATATATTTT.

The gene calls are TRBV19 and TRBJ1-5, with D tentatively TRBD1 (6 bases). The CDR3 is 16 amino acids. V shed 0 bases and J shed 7 bases, with 16 bases lying between them. CDR1 LNHDA and CDR2 SQIVND come from the germline V gene (reference sequence). The CDR3 bases are TGTGCCAGTAGTATAGAGGCGGGGGCGGGTAACCAGCCCCAGCATTTT. Translated: CASSIEAGAGNQPQHF.